The TCR beta chain under discussion was sequenced for a study of cytomegalovirus exposure and HLA in healthy donors. The study, taken as a whole, reports: The study recorded 150 to 200 TCR beta chains that were cytomegalovirus-associated. Analysis was performed later, and it showed HLA-associated TCR beta chains to be more clonally expanded than equally common others.

With 6 bases removed from V and 2 bases from J, the gap between germline ends came to 17 bases. The CDR3 runs 15 residues. From germline, CDR1 is SGHNT and CDR2 YENEEA. The primer mix had 60 Vbeta and 13 Jbeta primers. Produced via immunoSEQ multiplex PCR; TCRdb's table is partial and in-frame only. The data hold about 130,000 clones, with approximately 84% observed a single time. Note on this clone: Its target is not known.

The sample taken for sequencing was PBMCs. The chain carries TRBV11-3 and TRBJ2-7, with D possibly TRBD2 on 6 matching bases. The receptor comes from a boy aged 2 to 10 in good health and CMV-seronegative. The CDR3 loop reads CASSHPGLLAYEQYV. CDR3 in DNA: TGTGCCAGCAGTCACCCGGGACTCTTAGCCTACGAGCAGTACGTC.